Presented here are 7 T cell receptor beta chains from one specimen sequenced in a study of hypomethylating agent response in myelodysplastic syndrome. Using immunoSEQ multiplex PCR, the repertoire was profiled, and TCRdb retains in-frame clones only, with some absent. The sample lists some 1,000 clones; about 81% were seen once. Material: bone marrow, obtained before or after starting hypomethylating agent treatment for myelodysplastic syndrome (not recorded which). Every receptor here comes from a human donor with myelodysplastic syndrome.

The J gene is TRBJ2-3, the V gene TRBV4-3, with 12 positions matching TRBD2. The V segment lost 1 base and the J segment 8 bases; nucleotides outside the gene matches: 7. CDR3 size: 16 residues. The V gene's germline CDR1 is LGHNA and CDR2 YSLEER. The CDR3 reads CASSQGLAGVLGTQYF. CDR3 DNA: TGCGCCAGCAGCCAAGGACTAGCGGGGGTCCTCGGTACGCAGTATTTT.

The chain joins TRBV7-9 to TRBJ2-1, with 8 bases identical to TRBD2. The CDR3 sequence is 14 residues long. The junction had 5 bases not matched to a gene; V was cut back by 2 bases and J by 8 bases. Germline V gene data show CDR1 as SEHNR and CDR2 as FQNEAQ (reference sequence). As DNA, the CDR3 is TGTGCCAGCAGCTTACCGGGAGGGCCCGATGAGCAGTTCTTC. It is translated as CASSLPGGPDEQFF.

The V and J genes are TRBV5-1 and TRBJ2-1, with D possibly being TRBD2 (6 bases). Per the germline V gene, CDR1 is SGHRS and CDR2 is YFSETQ. Trimming removed 5 bases from V and 10 bases from J, with 16 bases in between. The CDR3 has 13 amino acids. The CDR3 DNA reads as TGCGCCAGCAGTCCTACCCCGGGAGAAGAGCAGTTCTTC. Protein sequence: CASSPTPGEEQFF.

This chain connects TRBV4-1 to TRBJ2-2; 16 nucleotides agree with TRBD2. The J segment lost 7 bases and the V segment lost 0 bases, leaving 8 bases of the junction unmatched. This CDR3 spans 19 amino acids. Germline CDR1 MGHRA, CDR2 YSYEKL. The CDR3 is CASSQDRGLAGGPGGELFF. The CDR3 DNA sequence: TGCGCCAGCAGCCAAGATCGGGGACTAGCGGGGGGGCCTGGCGGGGAGCTGTTTTTT.

The chain recombines TRBV14 with TRBJ2-7; perhaps TRBD1 as D (6 bases). Germline V lookup: CDR1 SGHDN, CDR2 FVKESK. Trimming pared 2 bases from V and 3 bases from J, leaving 11 bases between. The CDR3 contains 14 residues. The CDR3 sequence: CASSQIQGVYEQYF. CDR3 DNA sequence: TGTGCCAGCAGCCAAATACAGGGAGTCTACGAGCAGTACTTC.

This clone showed up just once. V and J are TRBV6-1 and TRBJ1-5, with D unclear. Trimming shortened V by 3 bases and J by 5 bases, and 11 bases separated the two germline ends. Germline-derived CDR1 and CDR2 are MNHNS and SASEGT. This CDR3 spans 14 amino acids. The CDR3 loop is CASSETLVYQPQHF. The CDR3 nucleotides are TGTGCCAGCAGTGAGACACTAGTCTATCAGCCCCAGCATTTT.

The CDR3 DNA sequence: TGTGCCAGCAGCAGAGTGGGGACTAGCGGGAGCTACAATGAGCAGTTCTTC. Translation: CASSRVGTSGSYNEQFF. This chain links TRBV7-2 with TRBJ2-1; 14 nucleotides agree with TRBD2. Per the germline V gene, CDR1 is SGHTA and CDR2 is FQGNSA. Trimming removed 5 bases from V and 3 bases from J; junction bases left unmatched: 6. There are 17 residues in the CDR3.